The clone carrying this TCR beta chain came up many times. Its antigen is undetermined. This sample is part of a study of regulatory T cells in long-lasting Graves disease. Both iRepertoire HTBI primers and Arm-PCR of CDR3 regions were used to build the TCR beta libraries. Using its own MiXCR run on the multiplex PCR reads, TCRdb lists one record per CDR3 protein. This table holds 550,000 to 650,000 distinct CDR3 sequences, 16% found once. V lost 5 bases and J lost 2, with 14 bases in between. The germline V gene has CDR1 SGHAT and CDR2 FQNNGV. The length of the CDR3 is 15 residues. As to time point: newly diagnosed GD, antithyroid drugs for less than 3 months. PBMCs were the source of the RNA used for TCR sequencing. Findings of the study overall: TCR diversity was lower in persistent than newly diagnosed Graves' disease. Persistent disease favored TRBV28, TRBJ1-2 and TRBJ2-5.

The same sample was also used in a study of T cells in Graves' hyperthyroidism and ophthalmopathy. That paper states: Ophthalmopathy was predicted by the model a median of around 5.9 months ahead of onset.

The TCR originated in a man aged 18-30 years with Graves disease. The sequenced sample was peripheral blood mononuclear cells (PBMCs), obtained at new diagnosis, from a patient treated with antithyroid drugs. The rearrangement links TRBV11-2 to TRBJ2-3; tentatively, D is TRBD1 (5 bases). CDR3 protein: CASSHPQGITDTQYF. The CDR3 coding sequence is TGTGCCAGCAGCCACCCCCAGGGAATCACAGATACGCAGTATTTT.